These 30 T cell receptor beta chains originate from one sample sequenced in a study of Graves' ophthalmopathy and Graves' hyperthyroidism. Amplified material comprised TCR beta CDR3 regions derived from RNA transcripts. RT-PCR in the first round used HTBI primers; a second-round multiplex PCR followed. MiXCR, applied by TCRdb to the multiplex PCR reads, yields one record per CDR3 protein. The sample comprises 560,000 or so distinct CDR3 sequences, about 35% of which are singletons, and 4% to 5% rests with the top ten. Material for sequencing was peripheral blood or thyroid tissue (not recorded which). These receptors originate from an adult man with Graves' hyperthyroidism.

The chain recombines TRBV7-6 with TRBJ2-5; TRBD1 matches 9 bases. V lost 3 bases, J lost 9 bases, and 5 bases stayed unmatched. CDR1 SGHVS and CDR2 FNYEAQ come from the germline V gene. The CDR3 length is 13 residues. CDR3 sequence reads: CASSLGQGTAQYF. The CDR3 DNA reads as TGTGCCAGCAGCTTGGGACAGGGAACGGCCCAGTACTTC.

This chain connects TRBV29-1 to TRBJ2-7, with 8 positions matching TRBD1. Germline values: CDR1 SQVTM, CDR2 ANQGSEA. V shed 8 bases and J 5 bases; nucleotides not matched to a gene: 8. The CDR3 has 12 amino acids. In nucleotides, the CDR3 is TGCAGCAGTGACAGGGGAGGAAACGAGCAGTACTTC. Its protein product is CSSDRGGNEQYF.

This clonotype was recorded many times. V and J are TRBV12-3 or TRBV12-4 and TRBJ1-5, with unresolved D. The germline V and J ends were trimmed by 2 bases and 0 bases, with 8 bases remaining between them. The CDR3 covers 15 residues. The chain's CDR3 is CASSLNGDSNQPQHF. As DNA, the CDR3 is TGTGCCAGCAGTTTAAACGGTGATAGCAATCAGCCCCAGCATTTT.

Many counts were recorded for this clonotype. This chain links TRBV9 with TRBJ2-7; D possibly matches TRBD1 or TRBD2 (5 bases each). This CDR3 is 15 amino acids long. Germline V gene data show CDR1 as SGDLS and CDR2 as YYNGEE. Trimming stripped 0 bases from V and 2 bases from J, with 12 bases between. The chain's CDR3 is CASSVVGDGTYEQYF. CDR3 sequence (DNA): TGTGCCAGCAGCGTAGTAGGGGACGGTACCTACGAGCAGTACTTC.

The rearrangement links TRBV4-1 to TRBJ1-2; perhaps TRBD1 as D (6 bases). In germline, CDR1 is MGHRA, CDR2 YSYEKL. This CDR3 is built from 18 residues. V was clipped by 0 bases and J by 1 base, with 18 bases between them. CDR3 region: CASSQDLRGTKFNYGYTF. Here the CDR3 DNA reads TGCGCCAGCAGCCAAGATTTGAGGGGGACCAAATTTAACTATGGCTACACCTTC.

This clonotype was recorded many times. The gene calls are TRBV12-3 or TRBV12-4 and TRBJ2-7; D unresolved. The CDR3 covers 14 residues. The V end was cut by 1 base, the J end by 7 bases, with 14 bases between. The CDR3 DNA reads as TGTGCCAGCAGTTTAGTGGCTGGGTTTGGGGAGCAGTACTTC. It specifies CASSLVAGFGEQYF.

This clonotype occurred many times. This rearrangement joins TRBV10-3 to TRBJ1-3, with TRBD1 matching 8 bases. CDR3 length equals 13 residues. The ends lost 10 bases at V and 1 base at J; junction bases unmatched: 3. Per germline, CDR1 ENHRY and CDR2 SYGVKD. The CDR3 DNA reads TGTGCCACTACAGGGGGATCTGGAAACACCATATATTTT. This sequence encodes CATTGGSGNTIYF.

This clonotype has ten or more counts. CDR3 DNA sequence: TGTGCCAGCAGTGAGTTCGCGACAGGGGGCGCGAACTATGGCTACACCTTC. The encoded protein is CASSEFATGGANYGYTF. The gene calls are TRBV2 and TRBJ1-2; 10 nucleotides align to TRBD1. After removal of 3 bases from V and 2 bases from J, the junction contained 9 bases not matched to a gene. Per the germline V gene, CDR1 is SNHLY and CDR2 is FYNNEI. CDR3 length: 17 residues.

Remarks on this clonotype: A much bigger clone sits one base away, suggesting this may be a read error. The rearrangement uses TRBV20-1 and TRBJ2-2; D is tentatively TRBD1 or TRBD2 (5 bases each). The CDR3 runs to 13 residues. The germline V gene has CDR1 DFQATT and CDR2 SNEGSKA (reference sequence). CDR3 amino acids: CSTRGANTGELFF. Here the CDR3 DNA reads TGCAGTACTAGAGGGGCGAACACCGGGGAGCTGTTTTTT.

This clonotype was picked up many times. The gene calls are TRBV9 and TRBJ2-2; TRBD2 matches 8 bases. Germline values: CDR1 SGDLS, CDR2 YYNGEE. V lost 2 bases, J lost 4 bases, and 7 bases stayed unmatched. The CDR3 runs 16 residues. Here the CDR3 reads CASSVRSGMGTGELFF. For the CDR3, the DNA is TGTGCCAGCAGCGTCCGTAGCGGGATGGGCACCGGGGAGCTGTTTTTT.

V and J are TRBV15 and TRBJ1-1; D gene unclear. Between the trimmed V and J ends, which lost 3 bases and 7 bases, there was a span of 18 bases. Germline lookup yields CDR1 LNHNV and CDR2 YYDKDF (reference sequence). The CDR3 sequence is 15 residues long. The CDR3 DNA is TGTGCCACCAGCAGTTACACTCTAGGGCGTGATGAAGCTTTCTTT. Residues: CATSSYTLGRDEAFF. Drawing the rest from reference TRBV15 and TRBJ1-1, the complete variable domain is DAMVIQNPRYQVTQFGKPVTLSCSQTLNHNVMYWYQQKSSQAPKLLFHYYDKDFNNEADTPDNFQSRRPNTSFCFLDIRSPGLGDTAMYLCATSSYTLGRDEAFFGQGTRLTVV.

The chain joins TRBV19 to TRBJ2-7, with 9 bases matching TRBD1. The CDR3 length is 17 residues. V lost 4 bases, J lost 0 bases, and 10 bases stayed unmatched. The germline V gene encodes CDR1 LNHDA and CDR2 SQIVND (reference sequence). The CDR3 here is CASSTSYRGRVSYEQYF. As DNA, the CDR3 is TGTGCCAGTAGTACTTCCTACAGGGGGCGAGTCTCCTACGAGCAGTACTTC.

This clonotype has just one count. This chain joins TRBV7-9 and TRBJ2-3, with 7 positions matching TRBD2. V shed 0 bases and J 6 bases; nucleotides not matched to a gene: 9. The length of the CDR3 is 16 residues. Per germline, CDR1 SEHNR and CDR2 FQNEAQ (reference sequence). CDR3 loop: CASSLASPAGWDTQYF. The CDR3 region has the DNA TGTGCCAGCAGCTTAGCGTCCCCAGCGGGGTGGGATACGCAGTATTTT.

The chain links TRBV27 to TRBJ1-1; D perhaps matches TRBD1 (6 bases). The CDR3 spans 17 residues. Trimming removed 3 bases at V and 0 bases at J, with 17 bases between. Germline CDR1 MNHEY, CDR2 SMNVEV (reference sequence). The CDR3 DNA reads as TGTGCCAGCAGTTTCTCCCCCCGACAGGCGATGAACACTGAAGCTTTCTTT. Its translation is CASSFSPRQAMNTEAFF.

This clonotype was counted at least ten times. The chain recombines TRBV4-1 with TRBJ2-7; D is ambiguous. CDR1 MGHRA and CDR2 YSYEKL come from the germline V gene. The CDR3 loop spans 13 amino acids. V lost 5 bases, J lost 0 bases, and 8 bases lay in between. DNA of the CDR3: TGCGCCAGCAGCTCAGCTCCCTCCTACGAGCAGTACTTC. It translates to CASSSAPSYEQYF.

The V call is TRBV19, the J call TRBJ2-7; the match to TRBD2 covers 10 bases. After removal of 3 bases from V and 2 bases from J, the junction contained 4 bases not matched to a gene. CDR1 is LNHDA, CDR2 SQIVND, per germline (reference sequence). The CDR3 has 15 amino acids. The CDR3 is CASSILAGETYEQYF. CDR3 nucleotide sequence: TGTGCCAGTAGTATTCTAGCGGGAGAGACCTACGAGCAGTACTTC.

This clonotype was counted ten times or more. V is TRBV6-1 and J is TRBJ2-5, with a possible D match to TRBD1 (5 bases). Germline CDR1 and CDR2: MNHNS and SASEGT. Trimming shortened V by 1 base and J by 2 bases, and 11 bases separated the two germline ends. The CDR3 loop spans 15 amino acids. The CDR3 loop reads CASSEVWTLQETQYF. In nucleotides, the CDR3 is TGTGCCAGCAGTGAAGTTTGGACATTACAAGAGACCCAGTACTTC.

The rearrangement joins TRBV7-2 to TRBJ2-1; 7 nucleotides match TRBD2. The CDR3 totals 13 residues. J gave up 8 bases and V 5 bases, and 6 bases lay outside the gene matches. Germline CDR1 and CDR2: SGHTA and FQGNSA. CDR3 DNA sequence: TGTGCCAGCAGCATCAGACTAGCCTATGAGCAGTTCTTC. Protein sequence: CASSIRLAYEQFF.

In the case of this clonotype: This may come from a read error, since a much larger clone is one base off. The chain couples TRBV9 to TRBJ1-1, with 7 bases fitting TRBD1. The CDR3 has 15 amino acids. V dropped 7 bases and J dropped 2; count of bases not matched to a gene: 11. CDR1 and CDR2 from the germline V gene are SGDLS and YYNGEE. The CDR3 region is CASGARGQVNTEAFF. CDR3 nucleotide sequence: TGTGCCAGCGGCGCTAGAGGACAGGTAAACACTGAAGCTTTCTTT.

This clonotype has ten or more counts. The rearrangement links TRBV5-1 to TRBJ2-7; perhaps TRBD2 as D (5 bases). CDR3 size: 14 residues. Germline CDR1 and CDR2: SGHRS and YFSETQ. Trimming shortened V by 4 bases and J by 2 bases, and 13 bases separated the two germline ends. CDR3 in DNA: TGCGCCAGCAGCCTGGCCGGACTGCCCTACGAGCAGTACTTC. This sequence encodes CASSLAGLPYEQYF.

At least ten counts were recorded for this clonotype. This chain uses TRBV29-1 with TRBJ2-7; D might be TRBD1 or TRBD2, each matching 6 bases. CDR1 is SQVTM and CDR2 is ANQGSEA in the germline V gene. This CDR3 spans 12 amino acids. V lost 2 bases to trimming and J lost 7 bases, with 12 bases between them. The CDR3 sequence is CSVESGAREQYF. CDR3 coding DNA: TGCAGCGTTGAATCGGGGGCGAGGGAGCAGTACTTC.

This clonotype has at least ten counts. The rearrangement joins TRBV24-1 to TRBJ1-5; D gene uncertain. V was cut by 5 bases and J by 5 bases, with 6 bases left in between. The CDR3 is 12 amino acids. The V gene's germline CDR1 is KGHDR and CDR2 SFDVKD. This CDR3 reads CATSVPDQPQHF. The DNA for the CDR3 is TGTGCCACCAGTGTCCCAGATCAGCCCCAGCATTTT.

This clonotype was counted ten times or more. The chain couples TRBV20-1 to TRBJ2-2; D not resolved. The CDR3 consists of 15 residues. CDR1 and CDR2 from the germline V gene are DFQATT and SNEGSKA (reference sequence). V was pared by 0 bases and J by 1 base, with 9 bases between. The CDR3 coding sequence is TGCAGTGCTAGAGATCCGTTCGGGAACACCGGGGAGCTGTTTTTT. Its protein product is CSARDPFGNTGELFF.

The chain joins TRBV7-8 to TRBJ2-7; TRBD2 matches 9 bases. Judging by the DNA end, TRBJ2-1 fits better; the J call may be wrong. Germline CDR1 SGHVS, CDR2 FQNEAQ. The CDR3 has 15 amino acids. The CDR3: CASSRERGARNEQFF. CDR3 nucleotide sequence: TGTGCCAGCAGCCGGGAGCGGGGGGCTCGGAATGAGCAGTTCTTC.

The rearrangement joins TRBV24-1 to TRBJ1-5; D ambiguous. The germline CDR1 and CDR2 sequences are KGHDR and SFDVKD. This CDR3 has 13 amino acids. Trimming pared 2 bases from V and 11 bases from J, leaving 12 bases between. CDR3 bases: TGTGCCACCAGTGATTCGGGCTCCCAGACCCAGCATTTT. Its translation is CATSDSGSQTQHF.

Many counts were recorded for this clonotype. The chain has TRBV15 and TRBJ1-5; D might be TRBD1 (5 bases). V was trimmed by 3 bases and J by 3 bases, leaving 9 bases between them. The CDR3 is 14 amino acids. CDR1 is LNHNV and CDR2 is YYDKDF in the germline V gene (reference sequence). In DNA form, the CDR3 reads TGTGCCACCAGCAGTGACAGATACAATCAGCCCCAGCATTTT. It encodes CATSSDRYNQPQHF.

This clonotype came up a few times. V is TRBV29-1 and J is TRBJ2-7; 10 bases line up with TRBD2. The CDR3 spans 13 residues. The V and J ends lost 4 bases and 6 bases, in that order; junction bases with no gene match: 6. Germline V gene lookup returns CDR1 SQVTM and CDR2 ANQGSEA. CDR3 in DNA: TGCAGCGTTGTAGCGGGAGGAATTGGCGAGCAGTACTTC. Its translation is CSVVAGGIGEQYF.

Comment on this clonotype: This may come from a read error, since a much larger clone is one base off. The rearrangement uses TRBV6-1 and TRBJ2-5; 8 bases fit TRBD2. The germline V gene has CDR1 MNHNS and CDR2 SASEGT. CDR3 size: 15 residues. CDR3 bases: TGTGCCAGCAGTTACTCGCTAGCGGGCCAAGGGACCCAGTACTTC. Amino acids: CASSYSLAGQGTQYF.

This clonotype was seen only a few times. This chain connects TRBV10-2 to TRBJ1-2; D might be TRBD1 (5 bases). This CDR3 is built from 17 residues. V gave up 3 bases and J gave up 1 base, with 18 bases separating them. Germline assignment: CDR1 WSHSY and CDR2 SAAADI. The CDR3 bases are TGCGCCAGCAGTGACCCCAAGGGGACGGATTTTAACTATGGCTACACCTTC. This gives the protein CASSDPKGTDFNYGYTF.

Only a few counts were recorded for this clonotype. The chain combines TRBV12-3 or TRBV12-4 with TRBJ1-3; D gene ambiguous. The CDR3 has 14 amino acids. V lost 3 bases and J 0 bases, leaving 6 bases between the germline ends. CDR3 amino acids: CASSLTPSGNTIYF. CDR3 sequence (DNA): TGTGCCAGCAGTTTGACACCCTCTGGAAACACCATATATTTT.